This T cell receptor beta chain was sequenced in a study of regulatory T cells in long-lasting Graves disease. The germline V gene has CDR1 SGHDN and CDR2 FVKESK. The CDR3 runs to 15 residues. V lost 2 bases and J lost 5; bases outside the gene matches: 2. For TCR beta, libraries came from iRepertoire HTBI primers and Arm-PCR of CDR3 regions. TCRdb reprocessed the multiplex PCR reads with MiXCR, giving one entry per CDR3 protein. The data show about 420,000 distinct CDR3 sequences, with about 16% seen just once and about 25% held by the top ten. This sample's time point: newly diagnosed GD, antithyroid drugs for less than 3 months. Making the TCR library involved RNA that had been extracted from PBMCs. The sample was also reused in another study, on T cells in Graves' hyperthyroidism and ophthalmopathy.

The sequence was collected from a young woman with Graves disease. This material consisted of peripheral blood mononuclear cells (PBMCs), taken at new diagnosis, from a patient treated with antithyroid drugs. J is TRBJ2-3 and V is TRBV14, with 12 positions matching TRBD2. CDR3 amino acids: CASSQLGLAGDTQYF. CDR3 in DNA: TGTGCCAGCAGCCAATTGGGACTAGCGGGAGATACGCAGTATTTT.